This entry lists 4 T cell receptor beta chains sequenced from one sample in a study of control samples from healthy donors and cancer patients. The method was immunoSEQ multiplex PCR; TCRdb's version includes in-frame clones alone and lacks a portion of them. The sample lists tens of thousands of clones; 91% were seen once. The sample taken for sequencing was blood. These TCRs come from a woman aged 30 to 39 in good health.

The chain employs TRBV18 and TRBJ1-3; 10 bases are a match to TRBD1. The CDR3 extends over 16 amino acids. Germline assignment: CDR1 KGHSH and CDR2 LQKENI. V trimming: 6 bases; J trimming: 5 bases; junction bases outside the gene matches: 10. The CDR3 here is CASSLTGTGERNTIYF. In nucleotides, the CDR3 is TGTGCCAGCTCTTTAACCGGGACAGGGGAGAGAAACACCATATATTTT.

V usage is TRBV5-1 and J usage is TRBJ2-4, with 8 positions matching TRBD2. J lost 9 bases, V lost 4 bases, and 9 bases had no gene match. CDR3 length: 14 amino acids. Germline V gene data show CDR1 as SGHRS and CDR2 as YFSETQ. CDR3 nucleotides: TGCGCCAGCAGCCCGGGACTAGAAGGTACCATTCAGTACTTC. This sequence encodes CASSPGLEGTIQYF.

This sequence joins TRBV9 and TRBJ1-2; 10 bases match TRBD1. The germline V gene has CDR1 SGDLS and CDR2 YYNGEE. With V trimmed by 2 bases and J by 7 bases, 5 bases remained unmatched. The CDR3 has 14 residues. In DNA, the CDR3 is TGTGCCAGCAGCGTGGGGGACAGGGGTGCTGGCTACACCTTC. Protein sequence: CASSVGDRGAGYTF. The complete variable domain, with remaining parts taken from reference TRBV9 and TRBJ1-2, reads DSGVTQTPKHLITATGQRVTLRCSPRSGDLSVYWYQQSLDQGLQFLIQYYNGEERAKGNILERFSAQQFPDLHSELNLSSLELGDSALYFCASSVGDRGAGYTFGSGTRLTVV.

This clone was observed once. The chain has TRBV30 and TRBJ1-5; TRBD1 is a possible D gene (6 bases). Trimming pared 4 bases from V and 4 bases from J, leaving 11 bases between. Germline lookup yields CDR1 GTSNPN and CDR2 SVGIG (reference sequence). This CDR3 region has 13 residues. In DNA, the CDR3 is TGTGCCTGGAACGGACAGAATAATCAGCCCCAGCATTTT. This translates into CAWNGQNNQPQHF.